This entry describes one T cell receptor beta chain. Its cognate antigen is unknown. V lost 4 bases, J lost 10 bases, and 19 bases lay in between. This CDR3 spans 14 amino acids. Per germline, CDR1 MGHDK and CDR2 SYGVNS. This specimen belongs to a study of beta chain features in type 1 diabetes. Study conclusions and caveats: Shorter TCRB CDR3s, moderately but significantly so, marked every one of the four CD4+ subsets in Type 1 diabetes patients. Still unanswered here is whether HLA type influences TCRB rearrangement.

All of the isolated RNA was reverse transcribed, so expressed TCRB transcripts were sequenced. Samples of naive, central memory and regulatory T cells yielded a mean of about 3.5 million reads. The assay was immunoSEQ multiplex PCR, and TCRdb's table has in-frame clones only and misses some. The data hold 300,000 to 350,000 clones, with 8% observed a single time. This receptor was identified in a woman between 18 and 29 years old in good health. Sequencing was done on a sample of central memory CD4+ T cells from blood. The chain employs TRBV25-1 and TRBJ1-2; TRBD1 is a possible D gene (5 bases). The CDR3 is CASSGGSRNRSYTF. Here the CDR3 DNA reads TGTGCCAGCAGTGGCGGGTCCCGGAACAGGTCCTACACCTTC.